This record concerns one T cell receptor (beta chain) sequence. This sample is drawn from a study of T cells after yellow fever vaccination. MiXCR, applied by TCRdb to the 5' RACE reads, yields one record per CDR3 protein. The sample carries around 230,000 distinct CDR3 sequences, about 7% recorded once. CDR1 is DFQATT and CDR2 is SNEGSKA in the germline V gene (reference sequence). After removal of 5 bases from V and 6 bases from J, the junction contained 12 bases not matched to a gene. The CDR3 is made up of 15 amino acids. J is TRBJ2-1 and V is TRBV20-1; TRBD2 matches at 8 bases. The sample here was CD4+ T cells sorted from PBMCs, taken on the day of the yellow fever booster vaccination. This TCR came from a man aged 25 to 45 who received the YFV17D yellow fever vaccine. CDR3 nucleotides: TGCAGTGCTCATAAAGGACTAGCAATTTCCAATGAGCAGTTCTTC. Its protein is CSAHKGLAISNEQFF.